This TCR beta chain was retrieved from a study of T cells in Graves' hyperthyroidism and ophthalmopathy. Amplification of TCR beta CDR3 regions used RNA as the template. The primer set for the first-round RT-PCR of the TCR CDR3 was HTBI. MiXCR, run by TCRdb on the multiplex PCR reads, gives a single entry per CDR3 protein. The data contain about 600,000 distinct CDR3 sequences, 14% of them singletons. In its sample, this clonotype was seen a few times. Its antigen is currently unknown. Points from the study as a whole: Most expanded thyroid clonotypes above 0.001 recurred in blood.

Lactation, pregnancy, other autoimmune disease or uncontrolled infection excluded patients. The diagnostic basis comprised clinical symptoms, serum thyroxine and TRAb, thyroid ultrasound and orbital computed tomography. Germline V gives CDR1 SGHAT, CDR2 FQNNGV. The CDR3 runs to 19 residues. The trim removed 1 base at V and 0 bases at J, leaving 8 bases unmatched. The receptor comes from a woman younger than 30 with Graves' ophthalmopathy. The chain combines TRBV11-2 with TRBJ2-7; TRBD2 matches 14 bases. Sequencing input: blood. The CDR3 sequence is CASSLGPGLAGVSSYEQYF. DNA of the CDR3: TGTGCCAGCAGCTTAGGGCCGGGACTAGCGGGAGTGAGCTCCTACGAGCAGTACTTC.